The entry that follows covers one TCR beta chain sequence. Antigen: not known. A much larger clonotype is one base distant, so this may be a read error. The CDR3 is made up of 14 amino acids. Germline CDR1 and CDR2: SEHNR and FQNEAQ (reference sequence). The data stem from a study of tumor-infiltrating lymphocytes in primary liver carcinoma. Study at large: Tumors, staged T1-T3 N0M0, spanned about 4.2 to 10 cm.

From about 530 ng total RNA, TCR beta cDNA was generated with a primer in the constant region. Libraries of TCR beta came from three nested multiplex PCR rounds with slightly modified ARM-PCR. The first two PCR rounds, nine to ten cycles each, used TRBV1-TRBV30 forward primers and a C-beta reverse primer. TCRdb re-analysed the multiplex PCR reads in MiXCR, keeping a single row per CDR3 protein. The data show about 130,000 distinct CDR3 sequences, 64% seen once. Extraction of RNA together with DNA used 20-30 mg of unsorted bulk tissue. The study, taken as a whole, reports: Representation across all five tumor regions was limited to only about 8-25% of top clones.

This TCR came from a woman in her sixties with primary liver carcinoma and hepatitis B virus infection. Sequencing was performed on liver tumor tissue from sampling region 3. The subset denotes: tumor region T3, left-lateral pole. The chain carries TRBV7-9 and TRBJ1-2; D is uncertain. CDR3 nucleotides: TGTGTCAGCAGCTTAGAAGTGCCTGGGTATGGCTACACCTTC. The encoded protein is CVSSLEVPGYGYTF.